Following are 17 T cell receptor beta chains from one sample sequenced in a study of blood T cell repertoires in COVID-19. Some clones are missing from TCRdb's copy, which holds only in-frame ones; the method was immunoSEQ multiplex PCR. The sample lists 300,000 to 350,000 clones, approximately 83% occurring once. What was sequenced was PBMCs or T cells enriched from blood (not recorded which). These receptors originate from a man in his thirties or forties who had recovered from COVID-19.

The rearrangement uses TRBV30 and TRBJ1-5; maybe TRBD1 (5 bases). Germline V gene data show CDR1 as GTSNPN and CDR2 as SVGIG (reference sequence). Trimming cost V 3 bases and J 4 bases, with 22 bases left between them. This CDR3 has 17 residues. CDR3 bases: TGTGCCTGGAGCTTATACGGACTGCCGGGGGGTAATCAGCCCCAGCATTTT. As protein: CAWSLYGLPGGNQPQHF.

The V and J genes are TRBV5-1 and TRBJ2-1, with TRBD1 as a possible D gene (6 bases). CDR3 length equals 13 residues. Between the trimmed V and J ends, which lost 1 base and 7 bases, there was a span of 9 bases. Looked up from germline, CDR1 is SGHRS and CDR2 is YFSETQ. The DNA of the CDR3 is TGCGCCAGCAGCTTGCAGGGGCAAAATGAGCAGTTCTTC. Translation: CASSLQGQNEQFF.

The chain is built from TRBV7-2 and TRBJ2-3; D is unclear. Germline V gives CDR1 SGHTA, CDR2 FQGNSA. Trimming left V 1 base short and J 1 base short, with 6 bases between. The CDR3 has 14 amino acids. CDR3 DNA: TGTGCCAGCAGCTTAGGTCCAGGCACAGATACGCAGTATTTT. Amino acid sequence: CASSLGPGTDTQYF.

This chain joins TRBV3-1 (or the pseudogene TRBV3-2) and TRBJ1-3; D unclear. The germline V gene has CDR1 LGHDT and CDR2 YNNKEL (reference sequence). This CDR3 spans 14 amino acids. V gave up 2 bases and J gave up 1 base, with 6 bases separating them. CDR3 protein: CASSQRGSGNTIYF. The DNA of the CDR3 is TGTGCCAGCAGCCAAAGAGGGTCTGGAAACACCATATATTTT.

The chain carries TRBV24-1 and TRBJ2-5, with a tentative D call TRBD1 (6 bases). Germline CDR1 and CDR2: KGHDR and SFDVKD. V was cut by 12 bases and J by 2 bases, with 15 bases left in between. The CDR3 has 13 residues. CDR3 DNA: TGTGCCCCCGGATGGGGGCAACAAGAGACCCAGTACTTC. This encodes CAPGWGQQETQYF.

V is TRBV7-2 and J is TRBJ1-3, with a possible D match to TRBD1 (6 bases). Trimming pared 2 bases from V and 0 bases from J, leaving 11 bases between. This CDR3 has 16 residues. CDR1 is SGHTA, CDR2 FQGNSA, per germline. Written as DNA, the CDR3 is TGTGCCAGCAGCTTAAACAGGGTCCGCTCTGGAAACACCATATATTTT. Amino acids: CASSLNRVRSGNTIYF. The variable domain in full, completed from reference TRBV7-2 and TRBJ1-3, reads GAGVSQSPSNKVTEKGKDVELRCDPISGHTALYWYRQSLGQGLEFLIYFQGNSAPDKSGLPSDRFSAERTGGSVSTLTIQRTQQEDSAVYLCASSLNRVRSGNTIYFGEGSWLTVV.

The V and J genes are TRBV28 and TRBJ2-4; tentatively, D is TRBD2 (7 bases). The CDR3 sequence is 16 residues long. CDR1 is MDHEN, CDR2 SYDVKM, per germline. The V and J ends lost 9 bases and 0 bases respectively, with 18 bases between them. This CDR3 reads CASGGGESLAKNIQYF. CDR3 coding DNA: TGTGCCAGTGGAGGGGGGGAATCTCTAGCCAAAAACATTCAGTACTTC.

The chain couples TRBV27 to TRBJ2-5; D perhaps matches TRBD2 (6 bases). V dropped 8 bases and J dropped 7 bases, with 17 bases sitting between them. Germline assignment: CDR1 MNHEY and CDR2 SMNVEV (reference sequence). The CDR3 has 13 residues. CDR3 protein: CASSIKLGGTQYF. CDR3 nucleotides: TGTGCCAGCTCGATTAAGCTGGGGGGGACCCAGTACTTC.

The CDR3 here is CASRTTQGSGTEAFF. CDR3 bases: TGTGCCAGCAGAACTACACAGGGATCGGGGACTGAAGCTTTCTTT. The V and J genes are TRBV11-2 and TRBJ1-1, with a weak D call TRBD1 (6 bases). CDR3 length equals 15 residues. Germline V CDR1 and CDR2: SGHAT, FQNNGV. Between the trimmed V and J ends, which lost 6 bases and 5 bases, there was a span of 19 bases. The entire variable domain, with the rest obtained from reference TRBV11-2 and TRBJ1-1, is as follows: EAGVAQSPRYKIIEKRQSVAFWCNPISGHATLYWYQQILGQGPKLLIQFQNNGVVDDSQLPKDRFSAERLKGVDSTLKIQPAKLEDSAVYLCASRTTQGSGTEAFFGQGTRLTVV.

This rearrangement joins TRBV9 to TRBJ1-1, with 8 bases fitting TRBD1. Germline loops: CDR1 SGDLS, CDR2 YYNGEE. The trim removed 4 bases at V and 3 bases at J, leaving 8 bases unmatched. CDR3 length: 15 residues. The CDR3 is CASSRDGQGYTEAFF. The CDR3 region has the DNA TGTGCCAGCAGCAGAGATGGACAGGGATACACTGAAGCTTTCTTT.

This chain links TRBV7-9 with TRBJ1-2; tentatively, D is TRBD1 (6 bases). V lost 1 base to trimming and J lost 8 bases, with 14 bases between them. CDR3 length: 14 residues. Germline assignment: CDR1 SEHNR and CDR2 FQNEAQ (reference sequence). The CDR3 coding sequence is TGTGCCAGCAGCTTAGGTTACAGGGCTACCGGCTACACCTTC. This sequence encodes CASSLGYRATGYTF.

This chain connects TRBV30 to TRBJ1-2; D perhaps matches TRBD1 (6 bases). Germline CDR1 GTSNPN, CDR2 SVGIG (reference sequence). The V end lost 1 base, the J end lost 8 bases, and 14 bases lay between the germline ends. The CDR3 runs 13 residues. CDR3 sequence (DNA): TGTGCCTGGAGTGCCGACAGGACCTGGGGCTACACCTTC. It translates to CAWSADRTWGYTF. The complete variable domain, with remaining parts taken from reference TRBV30 and TRBJ1-2, reads SQTIHQWPATLVQPVGSPLSLECTVEGTSNPNLYWYRQAAGRGLQLLFYSVGIGQISSEVPQNLSASRPQDRQFILSSKKLLLSDSGFYLCAWSADRTWGYTFGSGTRLTVV.

The rearrangement joins TRBV4-1 to TRBJ1-1; D call uncertain. The CDR3 runs to 13 residues. Germline assignment: CDR1 MGHRA and CDR2 YSYEKL. The V end was cut by 8 bases, the J end by 1 base, with 11 bases between. CDR3 loop: CASVDRGNTEAFF. CDR3 DNA: TGCGCCAGCGTCGACCGGGGGAACACTGAAGCTTTCTTT.

This chain joins TRBV27 and TRBJ1-6; D possibly corresponds to TRBD1 (5 bases). V gave up 5 bases and J gave up 5 bases, with 13 bases separating them. The germline CDR1 and CDR2 sequences are MNHEY and SMNVEV (reference sequence). The CDR3 contains 15 residues. The CDR3 here is CASSPTYRHNSPLHF. The CDR3 region has the DNA TGTGCCAGCAGTCCCACCTACAGGCATAATTCACCCCTCCACTTT.

The chain links TRBV18 to TRBJ2-1, with D perhaps TRBD1 (6 bases). The V and J ends lost 2 bases and 0 bases respectively, with 14 bases between them. In germline, CDR1 is KGHSH, CDR2 LQKENI. The CDR3 totals 17 residues. The CDR3 sequence is CASSPTRGQISYNEQFF. CDR3 coding DNA: TGTGCCAGCTCACCAACCCGGGGACAAATCTCCTACAATGAGCAGTTCTTC.

This chain uses TRBV2 with TRBJ1-4; D is ambiguous. Per germline, CDR1 SNHLY and CDR2 FYNNEI. The CDR3 runs to 16 residues. V gave up 3 bases and J gave up 3 bases, with 14 bases separating them. CDR3 coding DNA: TGTGCCAGCAGTGATTGGCCGGGATCGGCTAATGAAAAACTGTTTTTT. Translation gives CASSDWPGSANEKLFF.

V is TRBV24-1 and J is TRBJ2-5; 7 positions agree with TRBD1. Germline V gene data show CDR1 as KGHDR and CDR2 as SFDVKD. The J segment lost 3 bases and the V segment lost 2 bases, leaving 2 bases of the junction unmatched. The CDR3 runs to 14 residues. CDR3 DNA sequence: TGTGCCACCAGTGATTGGGACAGCGAAGAGACCCAGTACTTC. Protein: CATSDWDSEETQYF.